This T cell receptor beta chain originates from a study of T cell repertoires in cytomegalovirus infection. The CDR3 length is 13 residues. Trimming left V 3 bases short and J 4 bases short, with 10 bases between. Per the germline V gene, CDR1 is SGHRS and CDR2 is YFSETQ. TCRdb called the reads again in MiXCR, with one record for every CDR3 protein. The sample has 150,000 to 200,000 distinct CDR3 sequences; 28% are singletons. The sequence came from a human donor in good health (CMV status not recorded). Some clones in this sample may be carry-over from other donors' samples. V usage is TRBV5-1 and J usage is TRBJ1-1; D remains unclear. Sequencing was performed on PBMCs. The CDR3 DNA is TGCGCCAGCAGCTCGGGTGATACCACTGAAGCTTTCTTT. Protein product: CASSSGDTTEAFF.